A selection of T cell receptor beta chains follows, all from one sample in a study of T cell responses to AZD1222 COVID-19 vaccine. The protocol was immunoSEQ multiplex PCR, while the TCRdb copy is restricted to in-frame clones and leaves out a portion. The sample records 130,000 to 150,000 clones, around 88% being singletons. The sample was peripheral blood, taken on day 0 of AZD1222 vaccination. The receptors stem from an adult in good health. Both conserved end residues are part of each CDR3. Fields, in order: clone size, V gene, D gene, J gene, CDR3 DNA, CDR3 protein. The D gene is left open where the match is weak. A clone size is listed for some rows: how often the clone was seen (once, few, many), or a class if it is expanded.

clone size: -
V gene: TRBV5-1
D gene: -
J gene: TRBJ1-3
CDR3 DNA: TGCGCCAGCACCCACGGGTCCTCTGGAAACACCATATATTTT
CDR3 protein: CASTHGSSGNTIYF

clone size: -
V gene: TRBV6-5
D gene: -
J gene: TRBJ1-1
CDR3 DNA: TGTGCCAGCAGTTACTCGCCCAATCAGGACACTGAAGCTTTCTTT
CDR3 protein: CASSYSPNQDTEAFF

clone size: -
V gene: TRBV27
D gene: -
J gene: TRBJ1-1
CDR3 DNA: TGTGCCAGCAGTTCCCCCCGGAACACTGAAGCTTTCTTT
CDR3 protein: CASSSPRNTEAFF

clone size: -
V gene: TRBV7-2
D gene: -
J gene: TRBJ1-4
CDR3 DNA: TGTGCCAGCAGCCCTGGGGGAAGTAATGAAAAACTGTTTTTT
CDR3 protein: CASSPGGSNEKLFF

clone size: -
V gene: TRBV30
D gene: -
J gene: TRBJ1-2
CDR3 DNA: TGTGCCTGGAGTAGAGCGGGACTGCATGGCTACACCTTC
CDR3 protein: CAWSRAGLHGYTF

clone size: -
V gene: TRBV9
D gene: -
J gene: TRBJ2-7
CDR3 DNA: TGTGCCTCCTCTGGGAGTGACTCCTACGAGCAGTACTTC
CDR3 protein: CASSGSDSYEQYF

clone size: -
V gene: TRBV5-6
D gene: -
J gene: TRBJ2-5
CDR3 DNA: TGTGCCAGCAGCTTTGGGACACCGGAGACCCAGTACTTC
CDR3 protein: CASSFGTPETQYF

clone size: -
V gene: TRBV18
D gene: -
J gene: TRBJ1-5
CDR3 DNA: TGTGCCAGCTCACCAGACCATGGGAATCAGCCCCAGCATTTT
CDR3 protein: CASSPDHGNQPQHF

clone size: -
V gene: TRBV7-9
D gene: -
J gene: TRBJ2-3
CDR3 DNA: TGTGCCACCTCCCGCGTGGGGAAAGATACGCAGTATTTT
CDR3 protein: CATSRVGKDTQYF

clone size: -
V gene: TRBV4-1
D gene: -
J gene: TRBJ1-5
CDR3 DNA: TGCGCCAGCAGCCAAGGATATGGCAATCAGCCCCAGCATTTT
CDR3 protein: CASSQGYGNQPQHF

clone size: -
V gene: TRBV5-1
D gene: TRBD2
J gene: TRBJ2-1
CDR3 DNA: TGCGCCAGCAGCTTGGATCCTAGCGGGGGGGTGGCCAAGCAGTTCTTC
CDR3 protein: CASSLDPSGGVAKQFF

clone size: -
V gene: TRBV9
D gene: TRBD2
J gene: TRBJ2-1
CDR3 DNA: TGTGCCAGCAGCGGGGGACTAGCGGGGCGCAATGAGCAGTTCTTC
CDR3 protein: CASSGGLAGRNEQFF

clone size: -
V gene: TRBV11-2
D gene: TRBD1
J gene: TRBJ2-7
CDR3 DNA: TGTGCCAGCAGCTTAGGACAGGGGGCCTACGAGCAGTACTTC
CDR3 protein: CASSLGQGAYEQYF

clone size: -
V gene: TRBV12-3/TRBV12-4
D gene: -
J gene: TRBJ1-5
CDR3 DNA: TGTGCCAGCAGGTTGGAGGTGGTTCAGCCCCAGCATTTT
CDR3 protein: CASRLEVVQPQHF

clone size: -
V gene: TRBV7-3
D gene: -
J gene: TRBJ2-1
CDR3 DNA: TGTGCCAGCAGCTTGGTGGGGGTCACGGATGAGCAGTTCTTC
CDR3 protein: CASSLVGVTDEQFF

clone size: -
V gene: TRBV7-2
D gene: -
J gene: TRBJ2-5
CDR3 DNA: TGTGCCAGCAGCTTAGGTGACAGGGGAGGGAAGACCCAGTACTTC
CDR3 protein: CASSLGDRGGKTQYF

clone size: -
V gene: TRBV5-1
D gene: TRBD1
J gene: TRBJ2-1
CDR3 DNA: TGCGCCAGCAGAGCAGGGGGTTCCTACAATGAGCAGTTCTTC
CDR3 protein: CASRAGGSYNEQFF

clone size: -
V gene: TRBV29-1
D gene: -
J gene: TRBJ2-7
CDR3 DNA: TGCAGCGTTGAATACAGCGTCACCCCCTACGAGCAGTACTTC
CDR3 protein: CSVEYSVTPYEQYF

clone size: -
V gene: TRBV5-6
D gene: -
J gene: TRBJ1-1
CDR3 DNA: TGTGCCAGCAGCTTGGTGGCCCGTGAAGGTGAAGCTTTCTTT
CDR3 protein: CASSLVAREGEAFF

clone size: -
V gene: TRBV5-1
D gene: -
J gene: TRBJ2-5
CDR3 DNA: TGCGCCAGCAGCACCAGACTAGGAGAGACCCAGTACTTC
CDR3 protein: CASSTRLGETQYF

clone size: -
V gene: TRBV4-3
D gene: -
J gene: TRBJ1-4
CDR3 DNA: TGCGCCAGCAGCCAAGATCCCCAGGGGCAGGGAAAACTGTTTTTT
CDR3 protein: CASSQDPQGQGKLFF

clone size: -
V gene: TRBV21-1
D gene: -
J gene: TRBJ2-7
CDR3 DNA: TGTGCCAGCAGCCCCGGGACAGGGTACTACGAGCAGTACTTC
CDR3 protein: CASSPGTGYYEQYF

clone size: -
V gene: TRBV5-1
D gene: -
J gene: TRBJ1-4
CDR3 DNA: TGCGCCAGCAGGGGGGGATCAGCTAATGAAAAACTGTTTTTT
CDR3 protein: CASRGGSANEKLFF

clone size: -
V gene: TRBV2
D gene: -
J gene: TRBJ1-6
CDR3 DNA: TGTGCCAGCAGTGGGGGGGCGGGGGGCCGTTCACCCCTCCACTTT
CDR3 protein: CASSGGAGGRSPLHF

clone size: -
V gene: TRBV28
D gene: -
J gene: TRBJ1-5
CDR3 DNA: TGTGCCAGCAGTTATAGGGAGTGGAATCAGCCCCAGCATTTT
CDR3 protein: CASSYREWNQPQHF

clone size: once
V gene: TRBV2
D gene: -
J gene: TRBJ1-6
CDR3 DNA: TGTGCCAGCAGTTTGCAGGGGAGTACACCCCTCCACTTT
CDR3 protein: CASSLQGSTPLHF

clone size: -
V gene: TRBV27
D gene: -
J gene: TRBJ1-2
CDR3 DNA: TGTGCCAGCAGTTCACAGGGTGGAGACTATGGCTACACCTTC
CDR3 protein: CASSSQGGDYGYTF

clone size: -
V gene: TRBV5-1
D gene: TRBD1
J gene: TRBJ2-5
CDR3 DNA: TGCGCCAGCAGCTTGGTGGGACAGGGATTCCAAGAGACCCAGTACTTC
CDR3 protein: CASSLVGQGFQETQYF

clone size: -
V gene: TRBV6-5
D gene: -
J gene: TRBJ1-4
CDR3 DNA: TGTGCCAGCAGATACTGGGGGAGTAATGAAAAACTGTTTTTT
CDR3 protein: CASRYWGSNEKLFF

clone size: -
V gene: TRBV9
D gene: TRBD1
J gene: TRBJ2-5
CDR3 DNA: TGTGCCAGCAGTGTATCCGACAGGGGCACCCAAGAGACCCAGTACTTC
CDR3 protein: CASSVSDRGTQETQYF

clone size: -
V gene: TRBV7-2
D gene: -
J gene: TRBJ1-4
CDR3 DNA: TGTGCCAGCAGCCCGTACGGGTTAGGAGGTGAAAAACTGTTTTTT
CDR3 protein: CASSPYGLGGEKLFF

clone size: -
V gene: TRBV4-1
D gene: -
J gene: TRBJ1-1
CDR3 DNA: TGCGCCAGCAGCCAACAGTTGGGTATAGTAGCAGGTTTGAGCACTGAAGCTTTCTTT
CDR3 protein: CASSQQLGIVAGLSTEAFF

clone size: -
V gene: TRBV30
D gene: TRBD1
J gene: TRBJ1-5
CDR3 DNA: TGTGCCTTTCCCCGGACAGGGAATCAGCCCCAGCATTTT
CDR3 protein: CAFPRTGNQPQHF

clone size: -
V gene: TRBV7-2
D gene: TRBD1
J gene: TRBJ1-5
CDR3 DNA: TGTGCCAGCAGCTCATCTTCAGGGGGTCAGCCCCAGCATTTT
CDR3 protein: CASSSSSGGQPQHF

clone size: few
V gene: TRBV9
D gene: -
J gene: TRBJ2-1
CDR3 DNA: TGTGCCAGCAGCGCGGGGCCCGTCCACAATGAGCAGTTCTTC
CDR3 protein: CASSAGPVHNEQFF

clone size: few
V gene: TRBV28
D gene: -
J gene: TRBJ1-1
CDR3 DNA: TGTGCCAGCAGTACTCTCCCGGGCCACACTGAAGCTTTCTTT
CDR3 protein: CASSTLPGHTEAFF

clone size: -
V gene: TRBV6-5
D gene: -
J gene: TRBJ2-5
CDR3 DNA: TGTGCCAGCAGTTACTCTCCCGGCGAGACCCAGTACTTC
CDR3 protein: CASSYSPGETQYF

clone size: -
V gene: TRBV5-1
D gene: -
J gene: TRBJ1-3
CDR3 DNA: TGCGCCAGCAGCTTGGGGACCGACAGGTTCTTTGGAAACACCATATATTTT
CDR3 protein: CASSLGTDRFFGNTIYF

clone size: -
V gene: TRBV14
D gene: -
J gene: TRBJ1-2
CDR3 DNA: TGTGCCAGCAGCCAAGATCTCGGCCAGGGAACCGGCTATGGCTACACCTTC
CDR3 protein: CASSQDLGQGTGYGYTF

clone size: -
V gene: TRBV14
D gene: -
J gene: TRBJ2-5
CDR3 DNA: TGTGCCAGCAGCTTCCCCGGGTTCCAAGAGACCCAGTACTTC
CDR3 protein: CASSFPGFQETQYF

clone size: -
V gene: TRBV21-1
D gene: -
J gene: TRBJ1-1
CDR3 DNA: TGTGCCAGCAGCAAGAGACGGAAGAACACTGAAGCTTTCTTT
CDR3 protein: CASSKRRKNTEAFF

clone size: -
V gene: TRBV29-1
D gene: -
J gene: TRBJ1-2
CDR3 DNA: TGCAGCGTTGATTTAAATGGGATCTCTGGTGGCTACACCTTC
CDR3 protein: CSVDLNGISGGYTF

clone size: -
V gene: TRBV5-1
D gene: TRBD2
J gene: TRBJ2-5
CDR3 DNA: TGCGCCAGCGAGCGGGGGGGACAACAAGAGACCCAGTACTTC
CDR3 protein: CASERGGQQETQYF

clone size: few
V gene: TRBV6-1
D gene: -
J gene: TRBJ1-4
CDR3 DNA: TGTGCCAGCAGTGAAGTCAAGGGGACTAATGAAAAACTGTTTTTT
CDR3 protein: CASSEVKGTNEKLFF

clone size: once
V gene: TRBV19
D gene: -
J gene: TRBJ1-1
CDR3 DNA: TGTGCCAGTAAGGGCCAGGCGGCGTACACTGAAGCTTTCTTT
CDR3 protein: CASKGQAAYTEAFF

clone size: -
V gene: TRBV28
D gene: TRBD1
J gene: TRBJ1-2
CDR3 DNA: TGTGCCAGCAGTTTATTTGACAGGGGCGATGGCTACACCTTC
CDR3 protein: CASSLFDRGDGYTF

clone size: -
V gene: TRBV5-4
D gene: TRBD1
J gene: TRBJ2-7
CDR3 DNA: TGTGCCAGCAGCTTGGGACAGGGCCCCACCTACGAGCAGTACTTC
CDR3 protein: CASSLGQGPTYEQYF

clone size: -
V gene: TRBV7-2
D gene: -
J gene: TRBJ1-5
CDR3 DNA: TGTGCCAGCAGCTTAGACCGCCAGCCCCAGCATTTT
CDR3 protein: CASSLDRQPQHF

clone size: -
V gene: TRBV7-8
D gene: -
J gene: TRBJ1-1
CDR3 DNA: TGTGCCAGCAGCTTAGGAACCTGGAGCACTGAAGCTTTCTTT
CDR3 protein: CASSLGTWSTEAFF

clone size: once
V gene: TRBV5-6
D gene: -
J gene: TRBJ1-2
CDR3 DNA: TGTGCCAGCAGCCAGCTGGGGGACCCGATAAAATATGGCTACACCTTC
CDR3 protein: CASSQLGDPIKYGYTF

clone size: once
V gene: TRBV3-1/TRBV3-2
D gene: TRBD1
J gene: TRBJ1-1
CDR3 DNA: TGTGCCAGCAGCGATACAGGGGGACTCACTGAAGCTTTCTTT
CDR3 protein: CASSDTGGLTEAFF

clone size: once
V gene: TRBV15
D gene: TRBD1
J gene: TRBJ2-2
CDR3 DNA: TGTGCCACTACCCTTTTATTCCAGGGGGCGACGAACACCGGGGAGCTGTTTTTT
CDR3 protein: CATTLLFQGATNTGELFF

clone size: -
V gene: TRBV5-4
D gene: -
J gene: TRBJ1-3
CDR3 DNA: TGTGCCAGCAGCTTCAGCTCTGGAAACACCATATATTTT
CDR3 protein: CASSFSSGNTIYF

clone size: -
V gene: TRBV24-1
D gene: -
J gene: TRBJ2-1
CDR3 DNA: TGTGCCACCAGTTTAGAAGCGCCGGGTGGGCAGTTCTTC
CDR3 protein: CATSLEAPGGQFF

clone size: -
V gene: TRBV28
D gene: TRBD1
J gene: TRBJ1-5
CDR3 DNA: TGTGCCAGCAGTTTTATTCAGGGGGCCGGCAATCAGCCCCAGCATTTT
CDR3 protein: CASSFIQGAGNQPQHF